This record concerns one TCR beta chain sequence. The V gene end was trimmed by 6 bases and the J gene end by 5 bases; junction bases not matched to a gene: 3. The germline V gene encodes CDR1 MDHEN and CDR2 SYDVKM. The CDR3 spans 13 residues. The sample originates from a study of blood T cell repertoires in COVID-19. The data were produced by immunoSEQ multiplex PCR, yet TCRdb's version contains in-frame clones alone and is incomplete. This sample has some 430,000 clones; less than 95% occur once, and the top ten carry 0.6% to 0.7%. The sample consisted of PBMCs or T cells enriched from blood (not recorded which). This clonotype originated in a man between 18 and 29 years old who had recovered from COVID-19. The chain joins TRBV28 to TRBJ1-5; 8 bases line up with TRBD1. CDR3 bases: TGTGCCAGCAGATCACAGGGGGATCAGCCCCAGCATTTT. It encodes CASRSQGDQPQHF.